One sample yielded the 19 T cell receptor beta chains listed below, sequenced in a study of cytomegalovirus exposure and HLA in healthy donors listed by TCRdb under 2017. Libraries were made using the immunoSEQ multiplex PCR assay. Here the immuneACCESS table is served through TCRdb, limited to in-frame sequences with V and J called. Missing clones are a known gap in these copies; in checked studies unresolved V genes cover under half, and the rest lacks a known reason. The sample includes around 190,000 clones, with roughly nine tenths observed a single time. Of the sample, about 7.7% is held by the ten largest clones. Sequenced: PBMCs. The receptors were sampled from a man aged 30 to 39 in good health and CMV-seropositive.

The V gene is TRBV28, the J gene TRBJ2-7; no clear D gene. Trimming left V 6 bases short and J 1 base short, with 13 bases between. The CDR3 has 14 residues. Germline CDR1 is MDHEN and CDR2 is SYDVKM. The chain's CDR3 is CASSRTGYSYEQYF. CDR3 nucleotide sequence: TGTGCCAGCAGCCGGACCGGGTATTCCTACGAGCAGTACTTC.

The chain recombines TRBV6-1 with TRBJ1-4; D is unclear. This CDR3 is built from 13 residues. CDR1 and CDR2 (germline): MNHNS, SASEGT. V lost 5 bases, J lost 7 bases, and 11 bases lay in between. The CDR3 loop reads CASSQIWGEKLFF. CDR3 nucleotide sequence: TGTGCCAGCAGTCAGATCTGGGGTGAAAAACTGTTTTTT.

The chain carries TRBV4-1 and TRBJ1-2; D may be TRBD1 (5 bases). The V gene lost 0 bases and the J gene lost 8 bases, with 13 bases spanning the gap. The germline V gene encodes CDR1 MGHRA and CDR2 YSYEKL. The CDR3 is 14 residues long. This CDR3 reads CASSQDSEWDGYTF. In DNA, the CDR3 is TGCGCCAGCAGCCAAGATTCTGAATGGGACGGCTACACCTTC.

The DNA for the CDR3 is TGTGCCAGCGAGGACGGATTCAATCAGCCCCAGCATTTT. Translating it yields CASEDGFNQPQHF. The chain is built from TRBV2 and TRBJ1-5; the D is unclear. This CDR3 comprises 13 residues. The germline V gene has CDR1 SNHLY and CDR2 FYNNEI. V dropped 8 bases and J dropped 3 bases, with 11 bases sitting between them.

The rearrangement uses TRBV25-1 and TRBJ1-5, with D possibly being TRBD1 (6 bases). Looked up from germline, CDR1 is MGHDK and CDR2 is SYGVNS. The V end lost 2 bases, the J end lost 7 bases, and 15 bases lay between the germline ends. This CDR3 region has 15 residues. The CDR3 reads CASSEGGRGNQPQHF. The CDR3, as DNA: TGTGCCAGCAGTGAAGGCGGCAGGGGTAACCAGCCCCAGCATTTT.

Here the CDR3 reads CASSPRTGGGSYNEQFF. In nucleotides, the CDR3 is TGTGCCAGCAGCCCTCGGACAGGGGGCGGCTCCTACAATGAGCAGTTCTTC. This rearrangement joins TRBV5-6 to TRBJ2-1; 11 nucleotides agree with TRBD1. Germline values: CDR1 SGHDT, CDR2 YYEEEE. CDR3 length equals 17 residues. V shed 4 bases and J 0 bases; nucleotides not matched to a gene: 6.

This clone was seen once. The V and J genes are TRBV29-1 and TRBJ2-4; D unclear. The length of the CDR3 is 15 residues. Trimming took 3 bases from V and 0 from J, leaving 12 bases between them. CDR1 is SQVTM and CDR2 is ANQGSEA in the germline V gene. For the CDR3, the DNA is TGCAGCGTTGAGACGACAACCCTAGCCAAAAACATTCAGTACTTC. The encoded protein is CSVETTTLAKNIQYF.

This clone was seen a handful of times. The J gene is TRBJ2-7, the V gene TRBV9; D is possibly TRBD1 (5 bases). Germline-derived CDR1 and CDR2 are SGDLS and YYNGEE. The V gene lost 0 bases and the J gene lost 2 bases, with 12 bases spanning the gap. This CDR3 is 15 amino acids long. This CDR3 is CASSVGDGRAYEQYF. The DNA for the CDR3 is TGTGCCAGCAGCGTAGGGGATGGCAGGGCCTACGAGCAGTACTTC.

This chain connects TRBV5-6 to TRBJ2-7; 10 nucleotides match TRBD1. Germline loops: CDR1 SGHDT, CDR2 YYEEEE. This CDR3 is 14 amino acids long. Trimming cost V 5 bases and J 7 bases; bases outside gene matches: 9. CDR3 loop: CASSVDRGLGEQYF. CDR3 coding DNA: TGTGCCAGCAGTGTCGACAGGGGGCTGGGAGAGCAGTACTTC.

This clone occurred a few times. The chain carries TRBV18 and TRBJ1-6, with no clear D. This CDR3 is built from 14 residues. Germline loops: CDR1 KGHSH, CDR2 LQKENI. V gave up 3 bases and J gave up 6 bases, with 9 bases separating them. The CDR3 bases are TGTGCCAGCTCACCCGAGAGCCTTAATTCACCCCTCCACTTT. This sequence encodes CASSPESLNSPLHF.

This chain joins TRBV7-6 and TRBJ1-4; possibly TRBD1 for D (5 bases). Trimming shortened V by 5 bases and J by 3 bases, and 28 bases separated the two germline ends. The CDR3 covers 20 residues. Germline CDR1 and CDR2: SGHVS and FNYEAQ. Here the CDR3 reads CASSPVARSGPTTPNEKLFF. The CDR3 DNA follows: TGTGCCAGCAGCCCCGTGGCTCGGTCGGGGCCAACTACTCCTAATGAAAAACTGTTTTTT.

This rearrangement joins TRBV4-3 to TRBJ1-3; D is unclear. Germline CDR1 and CDR2: LGHNA and YSLEER. The CDR3 spans 16 residues. Trimming stripped 0 bases from V and 0 bases from J, with 9 bases between. CDR3 bases: TGCGCCAGCAGCCAAGATTGGGCAATCTCTGGAAACACCATATATTTT. Protein sequence: CASSQDWAISGNTIYF.

The V gene is TRBV28, the J gene TRBJ2-1; D remains ambiguous. With 5 bases removed from V and 4 bases from J, the gap between germline ends came to 12 bases. Per germline, CDR1 MDHEN and CDR2 SYDVKM. This CDR3 contains 14 residues. The CDR3 here is CASSRPPPYNEQFF. The CDR3, as DNA: TGTGCCAGCAGTAGACCTCCGCCATACAATGAGCAGTTCTTC.

This chain connects TRBV27 to TRBJ2-7; TRBD2 matches 8 bases. CDR3 length: 14 amino acids. V lost 5 bases, J lost 3 bases, and 6 bases stayed unmatched. Germline values: CDR1 MNHEY, CDR2 SMNVEV (reference sequence). This chain's CDR3 is CASSPSGRIYEQYF. DNA of the CDR3: TGTGCCAGCAGTCCCAGCGGGAGAATCTACGAGCAGTACTTC.

V usage is TRBV15 and J usage is TRBJ2-7, with a possible D match to TRBD1 (5 bases). Germline-derived CDR1 and CDR2 are LNHNV and YYDKDF (reference sequence). The CDR3 totals 14 residues. V lost 4 bases, J lost 2 bases, and 12 bases lay in between. The chain's CDR3 is CATSTRQKPYEQYF. CDR3 nucleotides: TGTGCCACCAGCACCCGACAGAAGCCCTACGAGCAGTACTTC.

The chain recombines TRBV7-6 with TRBJ2-7; TRBD2 matches 7 bases. Germline V gives CDR1 SGHVS, CDR2 FNYEAQ. J lost 5 bases, V lost 5 bases, and 9 bases had no gene match. The CDR3 has 14 amino acids. The CDR3 sequence is CASSRGGGRNEQYF. The CDR3, as DNA: TGTGCCAGCAGCCGCGGCGGGGGACGGAACGAGCAGTACTTC. The full variable domain, with the rest looked up from reference TRBV7-6 and TRBJ2-7, is GAGVSQSPRYKVTKRGQDVALRCDPISGHVSLYWYRQALGQGPEFLTYFNYEAQQDKSGLPNDRFSAERPEGSISTLTIQRTEQRDSAMYRCASSRGGGRNEQYFGPGTRLTVT.

The chain links TRBV6-1 to TRBJ2-1; maybe TRBD1 (6 bases). Germline CDR1 and CDR2: MNHNS and SASEGT. Trimming stripped 8 bases from V and 12 bases from J, with 17 bases between. The CDR3 loop spans 12 amino acids. In DNA, the CDR3 is TGTGCCAGCTCAGGACAGCTTTCATTGCAGTTCTTC. Translated: CASSGQLSLQFF.

This chain uses TRBV11-2 with TRBJ2-7, with D possibly TRBD1 on 6 matching bases. Germline CDR1 and CDR2: SGHAT and FQNNGV. The CDR3 spans 15 residues. Trimming removed 5 bases from V and 0 bases from J, with 14 bases in between. The DNA of the CDR3 is TGTGCCAGCAGCCCAGGGACACAGAGCTCCTACGAGCAGTACTTC. This sequence encodes CASSPGTQSSYEQYF.

The chain recombines TRBV7-2 with TRBJ2-5; 10 bases agree with TRBD1. The ends lost 7 bases at V and 5 bases at J; junction bases unmatched: 7. CDR1 is SGHTA, CDR2 FQGNSA, per germline. This CDR3 spans 14 amino acids. Here the CDR3 DNA reads TGTGCCAGCACCCGGGACAGGGGAGGGGAGACCCAGTACTTC. Its protein product is CASTRDRGGETQYF. Full variable domain (rest looked up from reference TRBV7-2 and TRBJ2-5): GAGVSQSPSNKVTEKGKDVELRCDPISGHTALYWYRQSLGQGLEFLIYFQGNSAPDKSGLPSDRFSAERTGGSVSTLTIQRTQQEDSAVYLCASTRDRGGETQYFGPGTRLLVL.